This T cell receptor (beta chain) originates from a study of graft-versus-host responses after intestinal transplantation. Looking at the study overall: After anti-thymocyte globulin induction, recipients took tacrolimus and steroids for two to three years.

Generated by immunoSEQ multiplex PCR, the TCRdb table keeps only in-frame clones and is missing some. The data hold about 120,000 clones, with around 93% observed a single time. Study results and caveats: Investigators detected GvH clones in recipient marrow, with some emerging earlier in ileum or blood.

This clone was detected once. Its antigen is still unknown. Germline V gene data show CDR1 as SGHRS and CDR2 as YFSETQ. The V gene lost 0 bases and the J gene lost 5 bases, with 8 bases spanning the gap. The CDR3 is 13 residues long. The chain has TRBV5-1 and TRBJ2-5; D possibly uses TRBD1 or TRBD2 (5 bases each). This receptor was taken from a human donor who received an intestinal transplant. Material: unstimulated CD4+ T cells sorted from spleen or lymph node cells, obtained before intestinal transplant. The CDR3 loop reads CASSLGGVETQYF. The CDR3 DNA is TGCGCCAGCAGCTTGGGAGGGGTGGAGACCCAGTACTTC.